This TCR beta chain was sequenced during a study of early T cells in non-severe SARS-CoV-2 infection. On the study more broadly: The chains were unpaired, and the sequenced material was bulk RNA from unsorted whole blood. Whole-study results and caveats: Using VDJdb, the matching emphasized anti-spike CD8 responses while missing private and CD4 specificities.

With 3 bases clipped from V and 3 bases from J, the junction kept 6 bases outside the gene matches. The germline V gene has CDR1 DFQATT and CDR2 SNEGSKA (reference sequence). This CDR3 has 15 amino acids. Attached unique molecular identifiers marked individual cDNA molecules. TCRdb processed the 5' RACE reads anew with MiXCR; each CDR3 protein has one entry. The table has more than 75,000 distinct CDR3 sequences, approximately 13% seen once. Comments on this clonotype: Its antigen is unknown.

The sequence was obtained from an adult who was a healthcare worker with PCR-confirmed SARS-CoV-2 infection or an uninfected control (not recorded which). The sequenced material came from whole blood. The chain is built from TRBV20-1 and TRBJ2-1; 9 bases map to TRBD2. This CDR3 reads CSASSGRNLYNEQFF. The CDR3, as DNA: TGCAGTGCTAGTAGCGGGAGAAACCTCTACAATGAGCAGTTCTTC.